These T cell receptor beta chains were read from a single sample in a study of post-analysis software for immune sequencing data. Each CDR3 protein gets one entry after TCRdb re-called the PCR reads with MiXCR. This sample has around 700,000 distinct CDR3 sequences; approximately 59% occur once, and the top ten carry roughly 10%. Source material: blood. All receptors come from a girl aged 2 to 9 with multiple sclerosis. The CDR3 runs from the conserved cysteine through the conserved F or W. Each record gives: clone size, J gene, V gene, D gene, CDR3 DNA, CDR3 protein. D genes are given only for firm matches. Clone size, where shown, is once, few, many, or a class for clones that have expanded.

>-|TRBJ2-1|TRBV29-1|-
TGCAGCGTCAGTTTTCCCTACAATGAGCAGTTCTTC
CSVSFPYNEQFF
>-|TRBJ2-1|TRBV12-3/TRBV12-4|TRBD2
TGTGCCAGCAGTCCGGGCCCGGCAGCGGGAGGGCCGAGGAATGAGCAGTTCTTC
CASSPGPAAGGPRNEQFF
>-|TRBJ1-1|TRBV29-1|TRBD1
TGCAGCGTAGCGGGACAGATGAACACTGAAGCTTTCTTT
CSVAGQMNTEAFF
>-|TRBJ2-5|TRBV2|TRBD2
TGTGCCAGCAGTGAGGGGCGGGAGACGGAGACCCAGTACTTC
CASSEGRETETQYF
>-|TRBJ2-1|TRBV29-1|TRBD2
TGCAGCGTCTCTCTAGCGGGGGTATACAATGAGCAGTTCTTC
CSVSLAGVYNEQFF
>few|TRBJ2-1|TRBV5-1|-
TGCGCCAGCAGCTTGGACGGAGTCTCGGGCGATGAGCAGTTCTTC
CASSLDGVSGDEQFF
>few|TRBJ2-4|TRBV29-1|-
TGCAGCGTGCTTCCAGAAGCCCTAGGTGTAGCCAAAAACATTCAGTACTTC
CSVLPEALGVAKNIQYF
>few|TRBJ1-2|TRBV5-5|-
TGTGCCAGCAGCTTCCCGGGAGCTAACTATGGCTACACCTTC
CASSFPGANYGYTF
>-|TRBJ2-3|TRBV20-1|-
TGCAGTGCTAGGACGGGACTTTGGGGCACGCAGTATTTT
CSARTGLWGTQYF
>-|TRBJ2-1|TRBV2|TRBD2
TGTGCCAGCAGTGAGAGACTAGCCGATGAGCAGTTCTTC
CASSERLADEQFF
>-|TRBJ2-6|TRBV2|-
TGTGCCAGTAACATTCCGGGGCCTGGGGCCAACGTCCTGACTTTC
CASNIPGPGANVLTF
>-|TRBJ2-1|TRBV5-1|TRBD1
TGCGCCAGCAGCTTGGTTCGGGCAGGGGGCGAGCAGTTCTTC
CASSLVRAGGEQFF
>few|TRBJ2-1|TRBV5-5|TRBD1
TGTGCCAGCATCCCGGGACAGGGGTGGGACAATGAGCAGTTCTTC
CASIPGQGWDNEQFF
>-|TRBJ2-2|TRBV13|TRBD1
TGTGCCAGCAGTCGTCGGACAGGGCTAAACACCGGGGAGCTGTTTTTT
CASSRRTGLNTGELFF
>-|TRBJ2-7|TRBV2|TRBD1
TGTGCCAGCAGTGAAGCAAGGACAGGGGGCTACGAGCAGTACTTC
CASSEARTGGYEQYF
>few|TRBJ2-1|TRBV20-1|-
TGCAGTGCCCAGAGGGGTCCCTACAATGAGCAGTTCTTC
CSAQRGPYNEQFF
>-|TRBJ1-2|TRBV12-3/TRBV12-4|TRBD1
TGTGCCAGCAGTTCGGACAGGGGGAAGGGCTACACCTTC
CASSSDRGKGYTF
>-|TRBJ2-1|TRBV20-1|TRBD2
TGCAGTGCTACTAGGTCGGGGGGAGCCAATGAGCAGTTCTTC
CSATRSGGANEQFF
>-|TRBJ2-4|TRBV7-9|TRBD1
TGTGCCAGCAGCCTAAGACAGGGGGCCCACATTCAGTACTTC
CASSLRQGAHIQYF
>-|TRBJ1-2|TRBV6-6|-
TGTGCCAGCAGTTACTCCCTTAACTATGGCTACACCTTC
CASSYSLNYGYTF
>-|TRBJ1-2|TRBV2|-
TGTGCCAGCACCACGACAGATAACTATGGCTACACCTTC
CASTTTDNYGYTF
>-|TRBJ1-4|TRBV7-9|TRBD1
TGTGCCAGCAGCGGGACAGGGAATGAAAAACTGTTTTTT
CASSGTGNEKLFF
>-|TRBJ2-4|TRBV7-2|TRBD2
TGTGCCAGCAGCCCCAGACTAGCGGGGTCAAACATTCAGTACTTC
CASSPRLAGSNIQYF